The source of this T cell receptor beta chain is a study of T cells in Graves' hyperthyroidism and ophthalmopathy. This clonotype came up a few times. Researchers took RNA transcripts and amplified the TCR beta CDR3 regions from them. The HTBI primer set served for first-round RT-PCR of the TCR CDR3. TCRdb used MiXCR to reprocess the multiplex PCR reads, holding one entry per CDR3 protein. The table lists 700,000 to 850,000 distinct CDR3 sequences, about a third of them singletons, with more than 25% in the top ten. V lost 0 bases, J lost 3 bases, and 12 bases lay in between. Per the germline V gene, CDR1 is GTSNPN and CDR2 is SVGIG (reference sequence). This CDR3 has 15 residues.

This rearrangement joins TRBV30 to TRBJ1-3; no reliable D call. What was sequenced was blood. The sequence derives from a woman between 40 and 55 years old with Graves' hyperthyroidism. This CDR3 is CAWSVRAGIGNTIYF. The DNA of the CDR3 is TGTGCCTGGAGTGTTAGGGCGGGTATTGGAAACACCATATATTTT.